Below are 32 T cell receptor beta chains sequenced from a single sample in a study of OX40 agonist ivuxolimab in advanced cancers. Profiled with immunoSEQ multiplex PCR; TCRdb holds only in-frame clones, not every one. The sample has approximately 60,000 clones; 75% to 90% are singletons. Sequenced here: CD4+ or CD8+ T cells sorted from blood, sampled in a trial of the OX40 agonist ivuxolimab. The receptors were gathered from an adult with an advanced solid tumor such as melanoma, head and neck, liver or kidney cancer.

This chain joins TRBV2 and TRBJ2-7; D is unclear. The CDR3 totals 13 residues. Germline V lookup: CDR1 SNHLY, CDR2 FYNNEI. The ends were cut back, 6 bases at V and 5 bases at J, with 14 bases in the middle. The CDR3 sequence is CASRTFPANEQYF. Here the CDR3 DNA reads TGTGCCAGCAGAACTTTCCCGGCGAACGAGCAGTACTTC.

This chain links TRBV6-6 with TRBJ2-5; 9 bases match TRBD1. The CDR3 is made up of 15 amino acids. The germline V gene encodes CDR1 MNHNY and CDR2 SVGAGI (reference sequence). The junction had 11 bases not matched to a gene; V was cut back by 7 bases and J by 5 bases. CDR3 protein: CASTEGDRVWETQYF. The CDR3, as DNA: TGTGCCAGCACAGAAGGGGACAGGGTCTGGGAGACCCAGTACTTC.

DNA for the CDR3: TGTGCCAGTAGTACCCGTACAGATACGCAGTATTTT. It is translated as CASSTRTDTQYF. The chain uses TRBV19 and TRBJ2-3; D remains ambiguous. V was shortened by 4 bases and J by 3 bases, with 5 bases between the two germline ends. Germline V gene data show CDR1 as LNHDA and CDR2 as SQIVND (reference sequence). This CDR3 has 12 residues.

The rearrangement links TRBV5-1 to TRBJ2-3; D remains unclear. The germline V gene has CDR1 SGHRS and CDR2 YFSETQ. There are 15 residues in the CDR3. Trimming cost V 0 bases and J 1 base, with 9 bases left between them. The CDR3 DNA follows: TGCGCCAGCAGCTTGGTGGCGGTACGCACAGATACGCAGTATTTT. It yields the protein CASSLVAVRTDTQYF.

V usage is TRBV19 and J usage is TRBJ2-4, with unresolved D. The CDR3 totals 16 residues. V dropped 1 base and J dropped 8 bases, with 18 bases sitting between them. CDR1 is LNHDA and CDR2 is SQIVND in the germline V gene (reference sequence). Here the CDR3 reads CASSIAQSLPGDIQYF. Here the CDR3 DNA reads TGTGCCAGTAGTATAGCCCAATCCCTACCAGGTGACATTCAGTACTTC.

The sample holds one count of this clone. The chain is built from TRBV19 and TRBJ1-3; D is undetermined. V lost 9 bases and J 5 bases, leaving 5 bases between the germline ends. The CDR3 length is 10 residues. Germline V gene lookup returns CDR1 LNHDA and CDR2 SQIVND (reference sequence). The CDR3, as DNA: TGTGCCAGCCGAAGAAACACCATATATTTT. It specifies CASRRNTIYF.

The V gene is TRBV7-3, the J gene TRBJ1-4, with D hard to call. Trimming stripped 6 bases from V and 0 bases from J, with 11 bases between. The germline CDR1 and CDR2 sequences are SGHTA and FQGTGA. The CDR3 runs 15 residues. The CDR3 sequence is CASRERYTTNEKLFF. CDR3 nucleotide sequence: TGTGCCAGCAGGGAAAGGTATACAACTAATGAAAAACTGTTTTTT.

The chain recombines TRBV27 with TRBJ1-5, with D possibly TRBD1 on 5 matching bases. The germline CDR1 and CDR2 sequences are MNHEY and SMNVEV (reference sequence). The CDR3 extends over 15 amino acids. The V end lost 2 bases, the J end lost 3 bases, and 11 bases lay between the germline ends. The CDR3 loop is CASSLSGTVNQPQHF. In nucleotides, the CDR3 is TGTGCCAGCAGTTTAAGTGGGACGGTCAATCAGCCCCAGCATTTT.

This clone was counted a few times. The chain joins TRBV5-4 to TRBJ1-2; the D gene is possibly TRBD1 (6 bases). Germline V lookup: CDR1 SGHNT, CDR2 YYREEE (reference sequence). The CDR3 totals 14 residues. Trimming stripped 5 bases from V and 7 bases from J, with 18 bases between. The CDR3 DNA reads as TGTGCCAGCAGTTCACAGGGCCAAGGTCGTGGCTACACCTTC. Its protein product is CASSSQGQGRGYTF.

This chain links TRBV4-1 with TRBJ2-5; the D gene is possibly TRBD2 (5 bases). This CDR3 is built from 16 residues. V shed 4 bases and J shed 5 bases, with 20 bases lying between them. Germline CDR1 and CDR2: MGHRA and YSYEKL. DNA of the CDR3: TGCGCCAGCAGCCTAGAAGCTAGTGACCCGGGGGAGACCCAGTACTTC. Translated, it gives CASSLEASDPGETQYF.

The DNA for the CDR3 is TGTGCCAGCAGCGTAGAAGGGCAGGGTAGTGGCTACACCTTC. This codes for CASSVEGQGSGYTF. The V gene is TRBV9, the J gene TRBJ1-2, with TRBD1 as a possible D gene (5 bases). Germline CDR1 reads SGDLS; CDR2 reads YYNGEE. The CDR3 sequence is 14 residues long. V lost 0 bases to trimming and J lost 7 bases, with 13 bases between them.

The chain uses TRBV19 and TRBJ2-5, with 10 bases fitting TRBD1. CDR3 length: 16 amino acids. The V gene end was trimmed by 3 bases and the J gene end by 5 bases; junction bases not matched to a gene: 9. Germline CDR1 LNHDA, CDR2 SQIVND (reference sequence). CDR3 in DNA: TGTGCCAGTAGTATCACGACAGGGGGCGCATTGGAGACCCAGTACTTC. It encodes CASSITTGGALETQYF.

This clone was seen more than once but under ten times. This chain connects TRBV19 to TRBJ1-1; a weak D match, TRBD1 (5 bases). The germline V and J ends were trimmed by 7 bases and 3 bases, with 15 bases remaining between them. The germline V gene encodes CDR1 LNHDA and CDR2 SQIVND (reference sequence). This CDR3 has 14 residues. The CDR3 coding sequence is TGTGCCAGTACCATCCGGGGGTCGGACACTGAAGCTTTCTTT. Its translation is CASTIRGSDTEAFF.

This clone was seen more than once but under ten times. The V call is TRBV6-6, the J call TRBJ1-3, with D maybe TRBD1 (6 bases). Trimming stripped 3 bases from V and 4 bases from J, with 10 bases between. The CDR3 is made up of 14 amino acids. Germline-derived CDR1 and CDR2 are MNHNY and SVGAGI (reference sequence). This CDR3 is CASSYQGSGNTIYF. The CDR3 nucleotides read TGTGCCAGCAGTTATCAGGGGTCCGGAAACACCATATATTTT.

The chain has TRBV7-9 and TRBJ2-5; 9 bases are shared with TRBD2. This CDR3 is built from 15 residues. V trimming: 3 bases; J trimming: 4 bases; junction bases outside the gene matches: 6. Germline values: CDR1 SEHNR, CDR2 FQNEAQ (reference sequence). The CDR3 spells CASSFWELAGETQYF. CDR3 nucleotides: TGTGCCAGCAGCTTTTGGGAACTAGCGGGAGAGACCCAGTACTTC.

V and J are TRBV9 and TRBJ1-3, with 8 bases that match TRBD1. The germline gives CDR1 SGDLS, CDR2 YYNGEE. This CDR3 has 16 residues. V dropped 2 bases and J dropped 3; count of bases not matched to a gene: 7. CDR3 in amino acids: CASSVIQGAYGNTIYF. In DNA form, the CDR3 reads TGTGCCAGCAGCGTCATTCAGGGGGCTTATGGAAACACCATATATTTT.

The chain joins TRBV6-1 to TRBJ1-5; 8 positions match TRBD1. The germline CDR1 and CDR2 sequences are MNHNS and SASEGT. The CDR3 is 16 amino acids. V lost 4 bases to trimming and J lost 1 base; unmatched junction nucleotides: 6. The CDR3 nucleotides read TGTGCCAGCAGTGCCGGACAGGGCAGGAGCAATCAGCCCCAGCATTTT. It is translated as CASSAGQGRSNQPQHF.

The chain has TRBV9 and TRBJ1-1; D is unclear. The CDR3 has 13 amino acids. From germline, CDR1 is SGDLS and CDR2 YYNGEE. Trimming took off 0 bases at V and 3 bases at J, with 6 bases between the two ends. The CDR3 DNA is TGTGCCAGCAGCGTAGCGAGGGACACTGAAGCTTTCTTT. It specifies CASSVARDTEAFF.

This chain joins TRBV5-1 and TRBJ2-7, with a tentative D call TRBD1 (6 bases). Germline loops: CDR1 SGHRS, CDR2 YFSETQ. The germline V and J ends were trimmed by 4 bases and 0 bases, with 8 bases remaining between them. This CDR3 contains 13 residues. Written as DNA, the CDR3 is TGCGCCAGCAGCGCGGACAGCTCCTACGAGCAGTACTTC. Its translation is CASSADSSYEQYF.

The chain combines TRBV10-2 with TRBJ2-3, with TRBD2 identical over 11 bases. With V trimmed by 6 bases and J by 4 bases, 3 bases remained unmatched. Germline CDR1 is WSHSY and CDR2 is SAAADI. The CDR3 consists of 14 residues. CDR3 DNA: TGCGCCAGCAGGACTAGCGGGAACTCAGATACGCAGTATTTT. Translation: CASRTSGNSDTQYF.

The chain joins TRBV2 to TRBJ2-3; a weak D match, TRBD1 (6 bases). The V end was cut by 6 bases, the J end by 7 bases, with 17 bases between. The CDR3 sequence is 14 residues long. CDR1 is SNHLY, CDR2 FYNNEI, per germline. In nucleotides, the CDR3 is TGTGCCAGCAGGGCGCAGGGGAACATGAATACGCAGTATTTT. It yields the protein CASRAQGNMNTQYF. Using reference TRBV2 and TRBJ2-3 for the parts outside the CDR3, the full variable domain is EPEVTQTPSHQVTQMGQEVILRCVPISNHLYFYWYRQILGQKVEFLVSFYNNEISEKSEIFDDQFSVERPDGSNFTLKIRSTKLEDSAMYFCASRAQGNMNTQYFGPGTRLTVL.

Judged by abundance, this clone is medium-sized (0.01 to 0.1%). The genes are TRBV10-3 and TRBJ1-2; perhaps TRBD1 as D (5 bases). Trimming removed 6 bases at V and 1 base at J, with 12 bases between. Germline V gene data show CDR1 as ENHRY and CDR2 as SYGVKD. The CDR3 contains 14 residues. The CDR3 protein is CAIRDPGGNYGYTF. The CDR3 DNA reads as TGTGCCATCAGGGACCCGGGGGGTAACTATGGCTACACCTTC.

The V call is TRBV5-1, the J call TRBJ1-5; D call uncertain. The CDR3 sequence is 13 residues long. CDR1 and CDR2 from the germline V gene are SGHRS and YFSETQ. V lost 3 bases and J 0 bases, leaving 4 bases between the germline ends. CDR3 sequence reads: CASSSYSNQPQHF. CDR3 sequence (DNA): TGCGCCAGCAGCTCCTATAGCAATCAGCCCCAGCATTTT.

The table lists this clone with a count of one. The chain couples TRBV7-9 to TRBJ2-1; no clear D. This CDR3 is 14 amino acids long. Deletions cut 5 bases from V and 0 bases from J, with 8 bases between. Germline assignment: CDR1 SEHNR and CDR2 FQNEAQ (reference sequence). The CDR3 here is CASSTSSSYNEQFF. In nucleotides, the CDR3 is TGTGCCAGCAGCACTTCGAGCTCCTACAATGAGCAGTTCTTC.

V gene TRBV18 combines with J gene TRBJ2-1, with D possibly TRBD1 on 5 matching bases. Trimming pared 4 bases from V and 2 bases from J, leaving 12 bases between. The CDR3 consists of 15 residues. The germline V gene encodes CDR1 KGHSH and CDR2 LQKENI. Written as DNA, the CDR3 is TGTGCCAGCTCACTGGGGCAGTTAGCCTACAATGAGCAGTTCTTC. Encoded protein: CASSLGQLAYNEQFF.

CDR3 in DNA: TGTGCCAGCAGCTCCGGACAGAAAGAGACCCAGTACTTC. Translation: CASSSGQKETQYF. V usage is TRBV11-3 and J usage is TRBJ2-5; tentatively, D is TRBD1 (6 bases). The V gene lost 4 bases and the J gene lost 3 bases, with 9 bases spanning the gap. This CDR3 comprises 13 residues. Germline-derived CDR1 and CDR2 are SGHNT and YENEEA.

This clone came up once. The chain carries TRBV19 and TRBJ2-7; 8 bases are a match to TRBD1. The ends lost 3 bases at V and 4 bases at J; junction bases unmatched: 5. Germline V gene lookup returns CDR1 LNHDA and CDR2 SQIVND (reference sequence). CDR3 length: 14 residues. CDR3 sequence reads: CASSIPGQDYEQYF. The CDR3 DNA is TGTGCCAGTAGTATCCCGGGACAGGATTACGAGCAGTACTTC.

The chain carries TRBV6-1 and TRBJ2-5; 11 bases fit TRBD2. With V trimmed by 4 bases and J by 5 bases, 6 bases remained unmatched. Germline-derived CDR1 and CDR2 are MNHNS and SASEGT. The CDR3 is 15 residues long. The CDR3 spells CASSVGTSGLETQYF. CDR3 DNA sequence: TGTGCCAGCAGTGTCGGGACTAGCGGTTTGGAGACCCAGTACTTC.

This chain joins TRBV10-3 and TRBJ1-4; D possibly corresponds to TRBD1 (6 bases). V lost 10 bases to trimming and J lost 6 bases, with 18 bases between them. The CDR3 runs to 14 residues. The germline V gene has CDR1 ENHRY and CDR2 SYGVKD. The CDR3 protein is CATRDTLRYEKLFF. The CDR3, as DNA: TGTGCCACCAGGGACACCCTCAGATATGAAAAACTGTTTTTT.

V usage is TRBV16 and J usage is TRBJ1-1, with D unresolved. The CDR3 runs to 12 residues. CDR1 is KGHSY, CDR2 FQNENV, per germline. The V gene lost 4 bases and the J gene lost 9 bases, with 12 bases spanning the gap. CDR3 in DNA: TGTGCCAGCAGCCCATCAGTTGGGCAAGCTTTCTTT. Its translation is CASSPSVGQAFF.

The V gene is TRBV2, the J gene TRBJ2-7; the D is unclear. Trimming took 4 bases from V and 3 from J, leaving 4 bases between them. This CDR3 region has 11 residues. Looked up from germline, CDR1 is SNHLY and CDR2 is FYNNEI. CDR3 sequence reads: CASSAHYEQYF. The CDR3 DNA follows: TGTGCCAGCAGTGCTCACTACGAGCAGTACTTC.

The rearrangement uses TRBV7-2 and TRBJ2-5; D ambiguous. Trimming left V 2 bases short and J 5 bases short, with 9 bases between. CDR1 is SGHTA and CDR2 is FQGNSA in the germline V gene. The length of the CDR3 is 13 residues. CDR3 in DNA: TGTGCCAGCAGCTTACCCCCTAGTGAGACCCAGTACTTC. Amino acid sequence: CASSLPPSETQYF. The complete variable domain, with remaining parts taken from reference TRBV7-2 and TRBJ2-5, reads GAGVSQSPSNKVTEKGKDVELRCDPISGHTALYWYRQSLGQGLEFLIYFQGNSAPDKSGLPSDRFSAERTGGSVSTLTIQRTQQEDSAVYLCASSLPPSETQYFGPGTRLLVL.